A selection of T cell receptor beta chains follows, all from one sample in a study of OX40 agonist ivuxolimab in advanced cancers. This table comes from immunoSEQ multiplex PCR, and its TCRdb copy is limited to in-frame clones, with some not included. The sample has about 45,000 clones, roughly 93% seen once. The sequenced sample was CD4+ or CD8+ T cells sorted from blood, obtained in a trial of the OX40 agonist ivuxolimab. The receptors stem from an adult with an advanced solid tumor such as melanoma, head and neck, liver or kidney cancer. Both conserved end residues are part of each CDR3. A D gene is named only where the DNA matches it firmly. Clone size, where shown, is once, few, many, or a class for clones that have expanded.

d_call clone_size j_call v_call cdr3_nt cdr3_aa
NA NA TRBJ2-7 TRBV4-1 TGCGCCAGCAGCCACGACAGTTCCTACGAGCAGTACTTC CASSHDSSYEQYF
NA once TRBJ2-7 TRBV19 TGTGCCTCCGGGCCCGGGCCCGGGCAGCCCGACGAGCAGTACTTC CASGPGPGQPDEQYF
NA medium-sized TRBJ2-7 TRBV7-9 TGTGCCAGCAGCCCAAACTCTCTCGGGCAGTACTTC CASSPNSLGQYF
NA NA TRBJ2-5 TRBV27 TGTGCGGCGGGGTGGGGCTCCCCTCAAGAGACCCAGTACTTC CAAGWGSPQETQYF
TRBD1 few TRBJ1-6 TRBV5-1 TGCGCCAGCAGCTCCATGGACAGGGGCAGTTATTCACCCCTCCACTTT CASSSMDRGSYSPLHF
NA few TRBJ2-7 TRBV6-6 TGTGCCAGCAGTTACGGGGACAAATACGAGCAGTACTTC CASSYGDKYEQYF
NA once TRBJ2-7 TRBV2 TGTGCCAGCATGGGCGGAACCTACGAGCAGTACTTC CASMGGTYEQYF
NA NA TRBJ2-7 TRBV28 TGTGCCAGCAGTTCGGGACTTGGCTACGAGCAGTACTTC CASSSGLGYEQYF
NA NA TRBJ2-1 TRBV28 TGTGCCAGCAGTTTCCCCCTTAATGAGCAGTTCTTC CASSFPLNEQFF
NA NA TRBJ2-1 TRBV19 TGTGCCAGTAGTGACTTGGGGGGCAATGAGCAGTTCTTC CASSDLGGNEQFF
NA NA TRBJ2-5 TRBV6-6 TGTGCCAGCAGTTGTTCTCAGTACTTC CASSCSQYF
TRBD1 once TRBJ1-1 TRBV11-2 TGTGCCAGCCGAGAGGGGGCGGGTGAAGCTTTCTTT CASREGAGEAFF
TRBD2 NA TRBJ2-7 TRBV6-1 TGTGCCAGCACCAGACTAGCGGGGGGGCCAGCGGAGCAGTACTTC CASTRLAGGPAEQYF
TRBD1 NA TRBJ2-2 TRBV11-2 TGTGCCAGCAGCCCCCGGCCAAGGCCGGGACAGGGGACCGGGGAGCTGTTTTTT CASSPRPRPGQGTGELFF
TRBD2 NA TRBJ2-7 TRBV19 TGTGCCACCAGACCGGCGGGGGGGCCTGACGAGCAGTACTTC CATRPAGGPDEQYF
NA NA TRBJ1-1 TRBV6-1 TGTGCCAGCAGTGAAGTCAGGGTGAGGAGCACTGAAGCTTTCTTT CASSEVRVRSTEAFF
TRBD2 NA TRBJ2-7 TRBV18 TGTGCCAGCTCACCTAGCGGGAGTAGTGGATACGAGCAGTACTTC CASSPSGSSGYEQYF
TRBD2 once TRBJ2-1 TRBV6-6 TGTGCCAGCAGCCCGGGACTAGCGGACTCCTACAATGAGCAGTTCTTC CASSPGLADSYNEQFF
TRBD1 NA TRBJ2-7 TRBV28 TGTGCCAGCACCACGCCCGGGACAGGGCCCTACGAGCAGTACTTC CASTTPGTGPYEQYF
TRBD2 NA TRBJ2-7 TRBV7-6 TGTGCCAGCAGCTTAGCGGGTTCCGGGCCGGGGGGGCCGTCATACGAGCAGTACTTC CASSLAGSGPGGPSYEQYF
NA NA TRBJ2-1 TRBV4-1 TGCGCCAGCAGCCAAGATTGGGGCCTGCAAGATTACAATGAGCAGTTCTTC CASSQDWGLQDYNEQFF
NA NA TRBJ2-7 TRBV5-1 TGCGCCAGCAGCTTGGGAAACTACGAGCAGTACTTC CASSLGNYEQYF
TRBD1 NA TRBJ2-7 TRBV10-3 TGTGCCATCAGTGGCGGGACAGGGGAACCCTACGAGCAGTACTTC CAISGGTGEPYEQYF
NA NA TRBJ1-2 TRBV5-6 TGTGCCAGCAGTTTCAGGGACGACGACAGAGACACCTTC CASSFRDDDRDTF
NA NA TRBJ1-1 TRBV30 TGTGCCTGGAGTCGCTCGGGGAACACTGAAGCTTTCTTT CAWSRSGNTEAFF
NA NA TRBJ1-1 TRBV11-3 TGTGCCAGCAGCTTAGGGGCGAACACTGAAGCTTTCTTT CASSLGANTEAFF
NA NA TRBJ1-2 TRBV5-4 TGTGCCAGCAGCGCCGGGGGGTATGGTGGCTACACCTTC CASSAGGYGGYTF
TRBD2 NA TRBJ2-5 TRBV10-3 TGTGCCATCAGTGAGTCCGGTATAGCGGGGGGTCTAAACCAAGAGACCCAGTACTTC CAISESGIAGGLNQETQYF
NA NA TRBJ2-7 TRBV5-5 TGTGCCAGCAGCTTGGGAAGGAGCTCCTACGAGCAGTACTTC CASSLGRSSYEQYF
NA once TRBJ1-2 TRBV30 TGTGCCTGGAGTCCCGGGCAGGCGTATGGCTACACCTTC CAWSPGQAYGYTF
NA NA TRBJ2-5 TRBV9 TGTGCCAGCAGCGTCGGGCAAGAGACCCAGTACTTC CASSVGQETQYF
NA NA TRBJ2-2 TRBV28 TGTGCCAGCCTTCCGGGTCTCACTGGGGAGCTGTTTTTT CASLPGLTGELFF
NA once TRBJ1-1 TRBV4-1 TGCGCCAGCAGCCACCCCAAGGGAGGGGTCGGGAACACTGAAGCTTTCTTT CASSHPKGGVGNTEAFF
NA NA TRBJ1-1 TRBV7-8 TGTGCCAGCAGCTTGGGAGAGGGTTCGGAAGCTTTCTTT CASSLGEGSEAFF
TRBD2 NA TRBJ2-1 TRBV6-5 TGTGCCAGCAGTTACGGGGTCGGGGGGTACAATGAGCAGTTCTTC CASSYGVGGYNEQFF
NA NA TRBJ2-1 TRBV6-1 TGTGTTAGCGGTCCATTGTCGAATGAGCAGTTCTTC CVSGPLSNEQFF
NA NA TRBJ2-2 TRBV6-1 TGTGCCAGCAATGCGCTTAGAGCGAACACCGGGGAGCTGTTTTTT CASNALRANTGELFF
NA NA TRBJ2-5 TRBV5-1 TGCGCCAGCAGCCACTCAGAGGGGCAAGAGACCCAGTACTTC CASSHSEGQETQYF